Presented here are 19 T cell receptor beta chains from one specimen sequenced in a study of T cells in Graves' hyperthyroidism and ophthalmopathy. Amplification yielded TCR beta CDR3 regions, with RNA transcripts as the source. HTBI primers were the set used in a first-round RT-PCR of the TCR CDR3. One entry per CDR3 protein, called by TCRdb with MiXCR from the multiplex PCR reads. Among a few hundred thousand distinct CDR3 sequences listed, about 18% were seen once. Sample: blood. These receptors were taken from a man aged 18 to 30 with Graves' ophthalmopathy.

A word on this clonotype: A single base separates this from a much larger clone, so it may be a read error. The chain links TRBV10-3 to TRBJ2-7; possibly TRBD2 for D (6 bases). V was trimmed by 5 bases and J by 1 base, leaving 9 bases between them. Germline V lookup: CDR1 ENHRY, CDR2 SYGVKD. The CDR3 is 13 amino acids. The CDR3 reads CAISWGVSYEQYF. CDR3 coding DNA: TGTGCCATCAGTTGGGGGGTGTCCTACGAGCAGTACTTC.

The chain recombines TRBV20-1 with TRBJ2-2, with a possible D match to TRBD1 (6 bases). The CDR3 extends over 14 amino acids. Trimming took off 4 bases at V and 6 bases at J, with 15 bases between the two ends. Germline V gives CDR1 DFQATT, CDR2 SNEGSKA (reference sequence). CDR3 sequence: CSAIRQGPAGELFF. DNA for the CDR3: TGCAGTGCTATTCGGCAGGGGCCGGCCGGGGAGCTGTTTTTT.

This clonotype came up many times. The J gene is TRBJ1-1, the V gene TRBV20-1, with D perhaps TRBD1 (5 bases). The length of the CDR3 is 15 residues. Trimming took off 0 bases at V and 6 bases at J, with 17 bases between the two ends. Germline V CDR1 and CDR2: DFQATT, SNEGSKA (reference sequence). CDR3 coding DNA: TGCAGTGCTAGAGATCAAGGCCAGGGTGGACCTGAAGCTTTCTTT. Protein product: CSARDQGQGGPEAFF.

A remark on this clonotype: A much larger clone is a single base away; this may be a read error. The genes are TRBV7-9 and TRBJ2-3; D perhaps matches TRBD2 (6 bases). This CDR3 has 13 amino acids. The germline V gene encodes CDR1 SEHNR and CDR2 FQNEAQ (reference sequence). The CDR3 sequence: CASNLDAGDTQYF. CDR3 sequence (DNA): TGTGCCAGCAACTTAGATGCGGGGGATACGCAGTATTTT.

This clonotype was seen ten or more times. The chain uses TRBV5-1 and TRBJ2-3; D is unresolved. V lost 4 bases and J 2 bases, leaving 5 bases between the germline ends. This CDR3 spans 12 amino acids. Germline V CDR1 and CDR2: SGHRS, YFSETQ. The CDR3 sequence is CASSADTDTQYF. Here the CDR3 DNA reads TGCGCCAGCAGCGCTGACACAGATACGCAGTATTTT.

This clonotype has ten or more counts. This CDR3 reads CASTQGYEQYF. CDR3 nucleotide sequence: TGTGCCAGCACCCAGGGATACGAGCAGTACTTC. The V gene is TRBV7-8, the J gene TRBJ2-7; perhaps TRBD1 as D (5 bases). The V and J ends lost 7 bases and 4 bases respectively, with 8 bases between them. Germline CDR1 SGHVS, CDR2 FQNEAQ. The CDR3 has 11 amino acids.

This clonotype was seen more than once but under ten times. CDR3 DNA: TGTGCCAGCAGCCAAGAAAGTTTGGGGACAGACTATGGCTACACCTTC. Protein: CASSQESLGTDYGYTF. V usage is TRBV14 and J usage is TRBJ1-2; 7 bases map to TRBD1. V dropped 0 bases and J dropped 3; count of bases not matched to a gene: 7. Per the germline V gene, CDR1 is SGHDN and CDR2 is FVKESK. CDR3 length: 16 amino acids.

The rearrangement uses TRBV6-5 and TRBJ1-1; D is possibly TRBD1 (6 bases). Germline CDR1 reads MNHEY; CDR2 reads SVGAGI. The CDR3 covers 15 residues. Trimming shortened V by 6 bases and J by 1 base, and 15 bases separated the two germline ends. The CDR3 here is CASSNTGIPNTEAFF. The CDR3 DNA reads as TGTGCCAGCAGCAACACAGGGATCCCGAACACTGAAGCTTTCTTT.

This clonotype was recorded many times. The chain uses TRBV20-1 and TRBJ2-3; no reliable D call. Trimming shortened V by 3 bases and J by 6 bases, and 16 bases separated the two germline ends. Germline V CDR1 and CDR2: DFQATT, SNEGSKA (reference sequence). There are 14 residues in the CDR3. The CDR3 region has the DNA TGCAGTGCTAGGACCCCTCTTAATGAGGATACGCAGTATTTT. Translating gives CSARTPLNEDTQYF.

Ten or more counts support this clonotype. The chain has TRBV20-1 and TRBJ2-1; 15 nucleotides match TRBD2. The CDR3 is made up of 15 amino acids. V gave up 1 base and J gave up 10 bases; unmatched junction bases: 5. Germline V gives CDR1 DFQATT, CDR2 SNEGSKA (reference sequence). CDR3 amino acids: CSARGTSGGAKEQFF. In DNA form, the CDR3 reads TGCAGTGCTAGAGGGACTAGCGGGGGGGCTAAGGAGCAGTTCTTC.

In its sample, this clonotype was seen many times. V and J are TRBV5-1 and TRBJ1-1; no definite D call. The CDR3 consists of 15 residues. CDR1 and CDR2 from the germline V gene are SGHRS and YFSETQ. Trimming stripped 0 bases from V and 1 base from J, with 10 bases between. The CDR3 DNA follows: TGCGCCAGCAGCTTGGACCGTCCTACGAACACTGAAGCTTTCTTT. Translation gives CASSLDRPTNTEAFF.

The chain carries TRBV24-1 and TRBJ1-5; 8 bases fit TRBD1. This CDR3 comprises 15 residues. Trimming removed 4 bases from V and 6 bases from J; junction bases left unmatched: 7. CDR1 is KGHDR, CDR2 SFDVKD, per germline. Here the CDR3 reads CATSETGVISQPQHF. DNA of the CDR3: TGTGCCACCAGTGAGACAGGGGTTATTAGTCAGCCCCAGCATTTT.

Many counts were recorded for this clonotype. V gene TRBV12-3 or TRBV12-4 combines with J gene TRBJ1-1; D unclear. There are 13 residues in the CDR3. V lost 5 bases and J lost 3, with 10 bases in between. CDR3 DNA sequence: TGTGCCAGCAGTCTCCCGGGGTACACTGAAGCTTTCTTT. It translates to CASSLPGYTEAFF.

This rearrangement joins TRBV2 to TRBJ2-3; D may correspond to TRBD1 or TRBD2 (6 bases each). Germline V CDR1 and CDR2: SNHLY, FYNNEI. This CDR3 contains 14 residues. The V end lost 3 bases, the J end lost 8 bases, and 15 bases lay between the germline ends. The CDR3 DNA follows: TGTGCCAGCAGTGAGGCATGGGGGGCCCCTACGCAGTATTTT. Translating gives CASSEAWGAPTQYF.

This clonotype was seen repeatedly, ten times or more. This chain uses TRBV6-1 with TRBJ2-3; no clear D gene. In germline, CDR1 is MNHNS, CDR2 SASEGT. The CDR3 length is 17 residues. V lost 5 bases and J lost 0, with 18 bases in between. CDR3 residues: CASSPLLLRSSTDTQYF. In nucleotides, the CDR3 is TGTGCCAGCAGTCCCCTCCTCTTGCGGAGTAGCACAGATACGCAGTATTTT.

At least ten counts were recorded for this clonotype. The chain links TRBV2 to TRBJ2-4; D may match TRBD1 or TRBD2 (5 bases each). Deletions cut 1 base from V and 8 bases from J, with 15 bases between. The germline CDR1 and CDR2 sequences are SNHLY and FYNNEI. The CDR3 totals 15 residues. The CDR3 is CASSEGSQGRDIQYF. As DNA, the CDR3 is TGTGCCAGCAGTGAAGGGTCCCAGGGACGGGACATTCAGTACTTC. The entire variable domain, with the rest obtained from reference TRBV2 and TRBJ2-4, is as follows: EPEVTQTPSHQVTQMGQEVILRCVPISNHLYFYWYRQILGQKVEFLVSFYNNEISEKSEIFDDQFSVERPDGSNFTLKIRSTKLEDSAMYFCASSEGSQGRDIQYFGAGTRLSVL.

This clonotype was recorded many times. DNA of the CDR3: TGTGCCAGCAGCCCGGGACTAGCGGGGGGACGGGAGCAGTTCTTC. This gives the protein CASSPGLAGGREQFF. This chain connects TRBV11-2 to TRBJ2-1; 15 bases are shared with TRBD2. CDR1 and CDR2 from the germline V gene are SGHAT and FQNNGV. Trimming took 5 bases from V and 10 from J; bases not matched to a gene: 6. This CDR3 contains 15 residues.

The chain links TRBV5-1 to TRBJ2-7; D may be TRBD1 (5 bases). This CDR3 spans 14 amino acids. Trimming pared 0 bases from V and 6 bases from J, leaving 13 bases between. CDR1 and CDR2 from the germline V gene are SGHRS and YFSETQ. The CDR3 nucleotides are TGCGCCAGCAGCTTGGAGGCAGGGATCGGCGAGCAGTACTTC. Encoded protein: CASSLEAGIGEQYF.

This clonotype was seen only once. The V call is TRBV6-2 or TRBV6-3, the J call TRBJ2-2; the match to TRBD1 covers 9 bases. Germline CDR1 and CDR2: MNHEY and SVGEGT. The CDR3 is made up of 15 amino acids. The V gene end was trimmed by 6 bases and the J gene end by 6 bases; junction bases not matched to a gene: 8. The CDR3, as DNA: TGTGCCAGCAGACAACAGGGGGCGCCGGCCGGGGAGCTGTTTTTT. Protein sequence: CASRQQGAPAGELFF.